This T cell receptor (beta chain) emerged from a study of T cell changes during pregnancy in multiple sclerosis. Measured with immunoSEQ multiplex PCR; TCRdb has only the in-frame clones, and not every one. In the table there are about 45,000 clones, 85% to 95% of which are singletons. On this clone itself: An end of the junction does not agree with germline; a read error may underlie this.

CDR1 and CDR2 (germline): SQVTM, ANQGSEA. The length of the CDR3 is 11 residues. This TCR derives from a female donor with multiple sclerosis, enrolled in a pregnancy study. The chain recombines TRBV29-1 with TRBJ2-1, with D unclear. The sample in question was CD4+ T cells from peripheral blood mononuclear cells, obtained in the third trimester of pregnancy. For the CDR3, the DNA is TGCAGCGTTCGCAGACACAATGAGCAGCTCTTC. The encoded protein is CSVRRHNEQLF.